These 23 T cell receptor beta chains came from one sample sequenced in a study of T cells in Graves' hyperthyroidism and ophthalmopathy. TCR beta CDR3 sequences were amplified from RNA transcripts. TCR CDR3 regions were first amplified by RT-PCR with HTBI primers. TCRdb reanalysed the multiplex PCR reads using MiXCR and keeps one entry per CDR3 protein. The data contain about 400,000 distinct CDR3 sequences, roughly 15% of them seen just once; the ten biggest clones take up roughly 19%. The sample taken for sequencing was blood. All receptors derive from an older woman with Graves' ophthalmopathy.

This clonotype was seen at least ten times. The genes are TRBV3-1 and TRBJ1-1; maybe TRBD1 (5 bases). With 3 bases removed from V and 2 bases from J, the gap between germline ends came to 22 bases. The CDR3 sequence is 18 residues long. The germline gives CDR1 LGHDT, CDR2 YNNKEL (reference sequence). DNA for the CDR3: TGTGCCAGCAGCCACGCCGCAGGGACGGATCCCATAAACACTGAAGCTTTCTTT. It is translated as CASSHAAGTDPINTEAFF.

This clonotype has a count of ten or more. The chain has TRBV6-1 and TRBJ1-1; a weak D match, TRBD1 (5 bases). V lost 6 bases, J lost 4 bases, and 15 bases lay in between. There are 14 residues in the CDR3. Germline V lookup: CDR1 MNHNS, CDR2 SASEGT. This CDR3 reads CASRIGGRSTEAFF. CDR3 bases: TGTGCCAGCAGAATCGGGGGTCGGAGCACTGAAGCTTTCTTT.

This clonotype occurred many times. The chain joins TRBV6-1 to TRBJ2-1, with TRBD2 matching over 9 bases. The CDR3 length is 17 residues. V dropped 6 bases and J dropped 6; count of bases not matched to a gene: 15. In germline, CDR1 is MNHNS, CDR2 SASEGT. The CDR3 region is CASRPREREASGNEQFF. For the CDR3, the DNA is TGTGCCAGCAGACCCCGGGAGCGGGAGGCCTCTGGCAATGAGCAGTTCTTC.

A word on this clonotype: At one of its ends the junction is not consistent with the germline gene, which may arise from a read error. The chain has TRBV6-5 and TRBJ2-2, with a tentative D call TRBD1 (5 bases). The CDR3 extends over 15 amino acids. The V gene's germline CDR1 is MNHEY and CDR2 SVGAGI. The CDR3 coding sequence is TGTGCCAGCAGTGACTCTGGCAGGGCAGGCGGGGAGCTGTTTTTT. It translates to CASSDSGRAGGELFF.

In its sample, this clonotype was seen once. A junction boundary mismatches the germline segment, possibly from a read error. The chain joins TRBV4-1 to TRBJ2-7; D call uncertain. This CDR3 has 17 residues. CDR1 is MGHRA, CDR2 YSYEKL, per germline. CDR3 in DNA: TGCGTCAGCAGCCAAGATAGAACGTCCAGCTTAACCTACGAGCAGTACTTC. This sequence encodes CVSSQDRTSSLTYEQYF.

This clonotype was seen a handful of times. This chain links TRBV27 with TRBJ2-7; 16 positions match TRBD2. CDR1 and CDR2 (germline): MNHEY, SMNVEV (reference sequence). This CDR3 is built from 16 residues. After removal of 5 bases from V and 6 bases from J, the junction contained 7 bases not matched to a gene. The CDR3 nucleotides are TGTGCCAGCAGTCTCGGGACTAGCGGGAGGGCCGTCGAGCAGTACTTC. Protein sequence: CASSLGTSGRAVEQYF.

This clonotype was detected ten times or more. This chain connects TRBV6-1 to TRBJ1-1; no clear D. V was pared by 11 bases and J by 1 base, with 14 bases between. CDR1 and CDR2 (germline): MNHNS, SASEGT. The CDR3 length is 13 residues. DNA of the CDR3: TGTGCCGTTCAAAGGGTTGGGAACACTGAAGCTTTCTTT. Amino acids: CAVQRVGNTEAFF.

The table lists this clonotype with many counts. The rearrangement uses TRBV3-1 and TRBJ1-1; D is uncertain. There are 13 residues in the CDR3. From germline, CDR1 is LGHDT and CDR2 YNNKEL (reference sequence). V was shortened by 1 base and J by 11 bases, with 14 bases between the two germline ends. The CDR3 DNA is TGTGCCAGCAGCCAAGTCATGCGGGAGCGGGCTTTCTTT. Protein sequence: CASSQVMRERAFF.

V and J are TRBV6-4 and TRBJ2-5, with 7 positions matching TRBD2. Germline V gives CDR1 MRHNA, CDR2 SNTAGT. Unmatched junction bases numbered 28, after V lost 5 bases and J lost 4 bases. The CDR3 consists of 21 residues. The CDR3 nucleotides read TGTGCCAGCAGTTACGATGGCTCGGGACTAACGGGAGGACGCAGCGGAGAGACCCAGTACTTC. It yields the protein CASSYDGSGLTGGRSGETQYF.

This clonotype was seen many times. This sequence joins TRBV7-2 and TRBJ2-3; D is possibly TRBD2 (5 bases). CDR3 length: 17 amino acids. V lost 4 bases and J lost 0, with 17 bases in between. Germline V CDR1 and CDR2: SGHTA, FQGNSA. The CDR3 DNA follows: TGTGCCAGCAGCTACTGGACGAGTAGCGCTAGCACAGATACGCAGTATTTT. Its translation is CASSYWTSSASTDTQYF.

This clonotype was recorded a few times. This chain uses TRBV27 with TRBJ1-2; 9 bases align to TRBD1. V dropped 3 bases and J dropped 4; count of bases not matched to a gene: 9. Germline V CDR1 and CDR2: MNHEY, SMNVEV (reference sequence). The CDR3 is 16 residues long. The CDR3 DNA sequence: TGTGCCAGCAGTTTGCTTACAGGGGGCGTAGGCTATGGCTACACCTTC. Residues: CASSLLTGGVGYGYTF.

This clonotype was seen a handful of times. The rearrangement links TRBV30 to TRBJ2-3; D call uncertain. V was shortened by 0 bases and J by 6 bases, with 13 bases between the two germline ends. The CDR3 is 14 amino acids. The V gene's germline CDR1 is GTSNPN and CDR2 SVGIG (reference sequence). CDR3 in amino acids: CAWSVRLGSDTQYF. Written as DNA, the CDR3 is TGTGCCTGGAGTGTACGGTTGGGATCGGATACGCAGTATTTT. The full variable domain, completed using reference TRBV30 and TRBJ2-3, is SQTIHQWPATLVQPVGSPLSLECTVEGTSNPNLYWYRQAAGRGLQLLFYSVGIGQISSEVPQNLSASRPQDRQFILSSKKLLLSDSGFYLCAWSVRLGSDTQYFGPGTRLTVL.

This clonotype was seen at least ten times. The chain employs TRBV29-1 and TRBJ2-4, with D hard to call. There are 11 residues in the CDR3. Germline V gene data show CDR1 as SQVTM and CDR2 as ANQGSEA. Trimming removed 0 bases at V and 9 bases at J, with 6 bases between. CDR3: CSVEEGIIQYF. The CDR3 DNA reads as TGCAGCGTTGAAGAGGGGATCATTCAGTACTTC.

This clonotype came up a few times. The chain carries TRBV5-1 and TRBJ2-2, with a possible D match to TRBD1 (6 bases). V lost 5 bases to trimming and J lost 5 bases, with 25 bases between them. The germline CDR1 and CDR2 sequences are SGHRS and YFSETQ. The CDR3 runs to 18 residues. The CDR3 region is CASSLKQGANGFTGELFF. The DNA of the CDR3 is TGCGCCAGCAGTTTAAAACAGGGAGCCAATGGATTTACCGGGGAGCTGTTTTTT.

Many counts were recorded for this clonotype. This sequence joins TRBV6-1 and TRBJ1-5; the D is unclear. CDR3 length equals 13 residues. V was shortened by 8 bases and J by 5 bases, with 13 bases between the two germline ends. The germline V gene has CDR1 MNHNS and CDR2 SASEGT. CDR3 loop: CASHPRAHQPQHF. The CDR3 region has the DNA TGTGCCAGCCACCCCCGGGCCCATCAGCCCCAGCATTTT.

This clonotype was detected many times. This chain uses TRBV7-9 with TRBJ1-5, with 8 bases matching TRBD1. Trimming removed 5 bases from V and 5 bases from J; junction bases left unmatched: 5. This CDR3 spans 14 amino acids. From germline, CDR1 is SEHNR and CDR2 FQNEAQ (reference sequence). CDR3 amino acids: CASSRGTGDQPQHF. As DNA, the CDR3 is TGTGCCAGCAGCCGAGGGACAGGCGATCAGCCCCAGCATTTT.

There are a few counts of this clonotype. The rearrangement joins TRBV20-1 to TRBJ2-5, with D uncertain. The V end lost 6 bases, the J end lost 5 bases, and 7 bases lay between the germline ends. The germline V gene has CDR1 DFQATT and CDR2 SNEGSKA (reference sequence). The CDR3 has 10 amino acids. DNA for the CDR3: TGCAGTGCCCCCGCGGAGACCCAGTACTTC. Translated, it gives CSAPAETQYF.

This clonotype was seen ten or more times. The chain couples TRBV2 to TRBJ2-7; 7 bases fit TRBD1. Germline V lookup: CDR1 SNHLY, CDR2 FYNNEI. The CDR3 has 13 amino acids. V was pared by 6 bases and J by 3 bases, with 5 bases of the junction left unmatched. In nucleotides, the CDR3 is TGTGCCAGCAGACCTACAGGGGTCTACGAGCAGTACTTC. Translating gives CASRPTGVYEQYF. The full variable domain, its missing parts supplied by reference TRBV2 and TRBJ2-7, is EPEVTQTPSHQVTQMGQEVILRCVPISNHLYFYWYRQILGQKVEFLVSFYNNEISEKSEIFDDQFSVERPDGSNFTLKIRSTKLEDSAMYFCASRPTGVYEQYFGPGTRLTVT.

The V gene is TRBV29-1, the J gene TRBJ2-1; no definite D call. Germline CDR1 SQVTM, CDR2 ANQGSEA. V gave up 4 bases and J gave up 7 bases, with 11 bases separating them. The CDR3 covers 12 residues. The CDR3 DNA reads TGCAGCGTTGGGGCCGGTGGGAATGAGCAGTTCTTC. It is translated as CSVGAGGNEQFF.

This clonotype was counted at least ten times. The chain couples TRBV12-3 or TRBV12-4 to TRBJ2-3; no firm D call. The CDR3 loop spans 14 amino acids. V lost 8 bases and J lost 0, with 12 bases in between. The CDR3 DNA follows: TGTGCCAGCGCCCAGCAGCAAAGCACAGATACGCAGTATTTT. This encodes CASAQQQSTDTQYF.

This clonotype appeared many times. CDR3: CASSGTTPYEQYF. DNA for the CDR3: TGTGCCAGCAGTGGGACTACTCCCTACGAGCAGTACTTC. The V and J genes are TRBV9 and TRBJ2-7; 7 nucleotides agree with TRBD2. Germline-derived CDR1 and CDR2 are SGDLS and YYNGEE. The CDR3 covers 13 residues. V was clipped by 5 bases and J by 2 bases; unmatched bases: 4.

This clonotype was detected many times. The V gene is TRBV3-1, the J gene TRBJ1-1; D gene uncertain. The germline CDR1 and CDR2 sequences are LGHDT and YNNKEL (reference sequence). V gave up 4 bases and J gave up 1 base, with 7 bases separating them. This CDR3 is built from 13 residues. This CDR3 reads CASSRSANTEAFF. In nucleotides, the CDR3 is TGTGCCAGCAGCCGATCAGCGAACACTGAAGCTTTCTTT.

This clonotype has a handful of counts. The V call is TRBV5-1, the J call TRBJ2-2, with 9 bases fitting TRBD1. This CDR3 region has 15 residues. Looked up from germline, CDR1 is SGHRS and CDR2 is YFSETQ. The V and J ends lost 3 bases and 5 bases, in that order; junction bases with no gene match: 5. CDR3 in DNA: TGCGCCAGCAGCTGGACAGGGGAGGGGACCGGGGAGCTGTTTTTT. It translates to CASSWTGEGTGELFF.